The sequence of this T cell receptor beta chain was determined in a study of cytomegalovirus exposure and HLA in healthy donors. Study in general: A data release that came early held approximately 85 million unique TCRs from HLA-typed donors. In terms of ancestry, the Caucasian-associated cluster contained 80% to 90% of the approximately 400 genotyped donors.

Germline V gene data show CDR1 as SGHRS and CDR2 as YFSETQ. The CDR3 runs 16 residues. Trimming pared 0 bases from V and 1 base from J, leaving 14 bases between. This clone occurred a few times. Antigen unknown. A multiplex PCR was run with 60 Vbeta primers and 13 Jbeta primers. The protocol was immunoSEQ multiplex PCR, while the TCRdb copy is restricted to in-frame clones and leaves out a portion. The data hold tens of thousands of clones, with 60% to 80% observed a single time. General observations from the study: The authors reported that TCR beta sequences could predict HLA-A and HLA-B alleles. These predictions were accurate for most subjects in the first cohort. It was in a later analysis that TCR association rates were seen to vary by HLA locus, highest for DRB1 and lowest for HLA-C.

The sequence was obtained from a middle-aged woman in good health and CMV-seropositive. What was sequenced was PBMCs. The gene calls are TRBV5-1 and TRBJ2-7, with D maybe TRBD1 (8 bases). This CDR3 is CASSLDNRGGSYEQYF. Here the CDR3 DNA reads TGCGCCAGCAGCTTGGATAACAGGGGGGGATCCTACGAGCAGTACTTC.